The 4 T cell receptor beta chains below come from one sample, sequenced in a study of blood T cell repertoires in COVID-19. Method: immunoSEQ multiplex PCR; TCRdb's copy keeps in-frame clones and lacks some. The sample shows around 700,000 clones, 85% to 90% of them seen only once. Input material: peripheral blood. The origin of the receptors is a woman aged 18-30 years with acute or convalescent COVID-19.

In DNA, the CDR3 is TGTGCCAGCAGTTTAACCTGGACAAATTGGGACACTGAAGCTTTCTTT. Protein: CASSLTWTNWDTEAFF. The chain joins TRBV27 to TRBJ1-1, with D possibly matching TRBD1 (5 bases). Trimming removed 2 bases from V and 3 bases from J, with 16 bases in between. This CDR3 spans 16 amino acids. Germline CDR1 and CDR2: MNHEY and SMNVEV (reference sequence).

The chain has TRBV6-5 and TRBJ2-7; 8 bases fit TRBD1. CDR1 and CDR2 (germline): MNHEY, SVGAGI. This CDR3 is built from 15 residues. The J segment lost 3 bases and the V segment lost 6 bases, leaving 10 bases of the junction unmatched. The CDR3 here is CASRPTGGKSYEQYF. As DNA, the CDR3 is TGTGCCAGCAGACCTACAGGGGGGAAGAGCTACGAGCAGTACTTC.

The chain combines TRBV13 with TRBJ2-6, with D tentatively TRBD1 (6 bases). V was shortened by 4 bases and J by 0 bases, with 16 bases between the two germline ends. The CDR3 covers 18 residues. Per germline, CDR1 PRHDT and CDR2 FYEKMQ (reference sequence). The CDR3 is CASSSPGQPPSGANVLTF. The CDR3 bases are TGTGCCAGCAGCTCGCCGGGACAACCCCCCTCTGGGGCCAACGTCCTGACTTTC.

The chain joins TRBV5-1 to TRBJ2-7; 7 nucleotides line up with TRBD1. The germline V gene has CDR1 SGHRS and CDR2 YFSETQ. V lost 3 bases, J lost 8 bases, and 5 bases stayed unmatched. The CDR3 spans 12 residues. This chain's CDR3 is CASSYDRAKQYF. The CDR3 region has the DNA TGCGCCAGCAGCTATGACAGGGCTAAGCAGTACTTC.